The source of this T cell receptor beta chain is a study of CD8 T cells in ankylosing spondylitis. The study's findings and limits: It was reported that disease-linked clones were significantly enriched in matched ankylosing spondylitis synovial fluid. A subset of motif variants has previously been described in the synovial fluid and blood of reactive arthritis. Characteristic of ankylosing spondylitis blood, it appeared, was a TCR beta motif comprising eight highly homologous variants.

A quantitative 5'-RACE method, one with molecular barcodes, was used to make TCR beta libraries. One entry per CDR3 protein, called by TCRdb with MiXCR from the 5' RACE reads. The repertoire includes around 250,000 distinct CDR3 sequences, over 8.5% of them detected once, and under 7% sits in the top ten. V gave up 2 bases and J gave up 6 bases, with 17 bases separating them. This CDR3 is built from 15 residues. Per the germline V gene, CDR1 is DFQATT and CDR2 is SNEGSKA (reference sequence). This clonotype was seen at least ten times. Antigen: not known. The receptor's source is a male donor with ankylosing spondylitis or in good health (not recorded which). This chain connects TRBV20-1 to TRBJ1-5; D not resolved. The specimen was blood, either unsorted or a sorted T cell fraction (not recorded which). The CDR3 loop reads CSARPPQVESQPQHF. The DNA for the CDR3 is TGCAGTGCTAGACCCCCGCAGGTTGAAAGTCAGCCCCAGCATTTT.